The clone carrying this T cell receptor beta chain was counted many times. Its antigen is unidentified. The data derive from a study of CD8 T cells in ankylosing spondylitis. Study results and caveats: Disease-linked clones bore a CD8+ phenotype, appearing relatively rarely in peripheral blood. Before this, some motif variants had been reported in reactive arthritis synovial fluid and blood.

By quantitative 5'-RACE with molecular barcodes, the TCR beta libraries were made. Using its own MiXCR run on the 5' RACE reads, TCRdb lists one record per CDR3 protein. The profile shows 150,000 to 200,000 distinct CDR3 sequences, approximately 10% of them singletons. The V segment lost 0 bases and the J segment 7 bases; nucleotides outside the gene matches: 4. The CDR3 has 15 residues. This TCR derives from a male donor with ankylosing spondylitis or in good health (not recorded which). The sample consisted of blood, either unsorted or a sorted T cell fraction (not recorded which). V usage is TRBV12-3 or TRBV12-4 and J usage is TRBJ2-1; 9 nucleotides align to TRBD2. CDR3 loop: CASSLASGSRNEQFF. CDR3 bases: TGTGCCAGCAGTTTAGCTAGCGGGAGTAGGAATGAGCAGTTCTTC.